The 31 T cell receptor beta chains below were found in one sample sequenced in a study of identifying expanded T cells in peripheral blood. Sequencing was performed with immunoSEQ multiplex PCR; in TCRdb, only in-frame clones are kept and a portion is missing. The sample comprises around 60,000 clones, over 75% of which are singletons, and approximately 20% rests with the top ten. Sequencing was carried out using blood. These receptor sequences come from a person between 18 and 69 years old in good health.

The rearrangement uses TRBV6-1 and TRBJ1-5; no clear D. This CDR3 has 14 residues. V was clipped by 7 bases and J by 4 bases, with 14 bases between them. Per germline, CDR1 MNHNS and CDR2 SASEGT. The CDR3 sequence: CASKGVAGNQPQHF. The CDR3 DNA is TGTGCCAGCAAGGGTGTCGCGGGGAATCAGCCCCAGCATTTT.

This clone was counted between two and nine times. The chain joins TRBV12-5 to TRBJ2-2; D tentatively fits TRBD1 or TRBD2 (5 bases each). The CDR3 runs to 14 residues. Germline V gives CDR1 LGHNT, CDR2 FRNRAP. Trimming pared 2 bases from V and 10 bases from J, leaving 14 bases between. DNA for the CDR3: TGTGCTAGTGGTTTGATGGGGGTCCCGAAGGAGCTGTTTTTT. Translating gives CASGLMGVPKELFF.

This sequence joins TRBV4-1 and TRBJ1-5, with 7 bases identical to TRBD1. The CDR3 length is 15 residues. Per the germline V gene, CDR1 is MGHRA and CDR2 is YSYEKL. The V segment lost 5 bases and the J segment 11 bases; nucleotides outside the gene matches: 15. The CDR3 region has the DNA TGCGCCAGCAGCTTAAACACAGGGGAGGGCAAAGCCCAGCATTTT. Translation gives CASSLNTGEGKAQHF.

The V and J genes are TRBV11-2 and TRBJ2-7; TRBD2 might be the D (6 bases). Germline values: CDR1 SGHAT, CDR2 FQNNGV. CDR3 length: 15 residues. The V gene lost 3 bases and the J gene lost 0 bases, with 12 bases spanning the gap. This CDR3 reads CASSFGGLRSYEQYF. Here the CDR3 DNA reads TGTGCCAGCAGCTTTGGGGGACTCCGCTCCTACGAGCAGTACTTC.

The chain is built from TRBV6-5 and TRBJ2-3; 9 nucleotides agree with TRBD1. Germline CDR1 reads MNHEY; CDR2 reads SVGAGI. With 5 bases clipped from V and 4 bases from J, the junction kept 7 bases outside the gene matches. The CDR3 runs to 15 residues. CDR3 in DNA: TGTGCCAGCAGTCAAGGGACAGGGAGATCAGATACGCAGTATTTT. Translated: CASSQGTGRSDTQYF.

J is TRBJ2-3 and V is TRBV27; 7 bases agree with TRBD1. The CDR3 consists of 15 residues. Germline CDR1 is MNHEY and CDR2 is SMNVEV (reference sequence). The J segment lost 4 bases and the V segment lost 6 bases, leaving 10 bases of the junction unmatched. The CDR3 coding sequence is TGTGCCAGCAGCGAAAGACAGGGTCAGTCAGATACGCAGTATTTT. This translates into CASSERQGQSDTQYF.

The count of this clone is one. The CDR3 nucleotides read TGTGCCAGCAGCTGTCAGGGTGGCTCTGGAAACACCATATATTTT. Amino acids: CASSCQGGSGNTIYF. This chain links TRBV7-2 with TRBJ1-3; tentative D call: TRBD1 (5 bases). Between the trimmed V and J ends, which lost 4 bases and 0 bases, there was a span of 10 bases. Germline V gene sequence: CDR1 SGHTA, CDR2 FQGNSA. This CDR3 has 15 amino acids.

The chain combines TRBV7-9 with TRBJ2-5; D remains ambiguous. This CDR3 has 13 amino acids. The germline CDR1 and CDR2 sequences are SEHNR and FQNEAQ (reference sequence). V was trimmed by 3 bases and J by 3 bases, leaving 8 bases between them. In DNA form, the CDR3 reads TGTGCCAGCAGCTTTCCACAGAAAGAGACCCAGTACTTC. It yields the protein CASSFPQKETQYF.

The gene calls are TRBV2 and TRBJ2-1, with D perhaps matching TRBD2 (7 bases). V gave up 4 bases and J gave up 12 bases, with 16 bases separating them. Looked up from germline, CDR1 is SNHLY and CDR2 is FYNNEI. The CDR3 totals 13 residues. The CDR3 region is CASSVVGGGLQFF. CDR3 coding DNA: TGTGCCAGCAGTGTAGTAGGGGGAGGGTTGCAGTTCTTC.

This rearrangement joins TRBV10-3 to TRBJ1-5; D is unclear. The CDR3 extends over 14 amino acids. Per germline, CDR1 ENHRY and CDR2 SYGVKD. Between the trimmed V and J ends, which lost 11 bases and 0 bases, there was a span of 14 bases. DNA of the CDR3: TGTGCCCCCCCCCGGGTAACTAGCAATCAGCCCCAGCATTTT. As protein: CAPPRVTSNQPQHF.

The chain employs TRBV5-1 and TRBJ1-1, with TRBD1 identical over 8 bases. The CDR3 runs 14 residues. Germline V lookup: CDR1 SGHRS, CDR2 YFSETQ. Losses at the gene ends were 9 bases for V and 0 bases for J; bases not matched to a gene: 7. The CDR3 DNA reads TGCGCCACCCGAGGACAGGGAATGAACACTGAAGCTTTCTTT. Translated, it gives CATRGQGMNTEAFF.

The chain links TRBV5-4 to TRBJ2-3, with D perhaps TRBD2 (6 bases). Per germline, CDR1 SGHNT and CDR2 YYREEE (reference sequence). With 4 bases removed from V and 4 bases from J, the gap between germline ends came to 16 bases. The CDR3 sequence is 15 residues long. CDR3 sequence (DNA): TGTGCCAGCAGCGCCTGGGGAGGACGATCAGATACGCAGTATTTT. Protein product: CASSAWGGRSDTQYF.

This rearrangement joins TRBV10-3 to TRBJ2-2, with D perhaps TRBD2 (5 bases). This CDR3 is built from 14 residues. Germline V lookup: CDR1 ENHRY, CDR2 SYGVKD. Between the trimmed V and J ends, which lost 5 bases and 6 bases, there was a span of 13 bases. The chain's CDR3 is CAISRDPGSGELFF. CDR3 coding DNA: TGTGCCATCAGTCGGGATCCGGGTTCCGGGGAGCTGTTTTTT.

The genes are TRBV6-5 and TRBJ1-4; TRBD1 might be the D (6 bases). CDR1 is MNHEY and CDR2 is SVGAGI in the germline V gene. The CDR3 extends over 14 amino acids. Trimming took off 1 base at V and 8 bases at J, with 11 bases between the two ends. The DNA of the CDR3 is TGTGCCAGCAGTTACTTTAGGGGGGAGGAAAAACTGTTTTTT. Translation gives CASSYFRGEEKLFF.

This sequence joins TRBV6-6 and TRBJ2-2; 11 nucleotides align to TRBD2. Trimming took 4 bases from V and 6 from J; bases not matched to a gene: 4. There are 15 residues in the CDR3. The germline V gene encodes CDR1 MNHNY and CDR2 SVGAGI (reference sequence). The CDR3 nucleotides read TGTGCCAGCAGTTCTTATAGCGGGGGGGCCGGGGAGCTGTTTTTT. This codes for CASSSYSGGAGELFF.

This chain joins TRBV6-6 and TRBJ2-7; D unclear. The V gene lost 2 bases and the J gene lost 3 bases, with 8 bases spanning the gap. The CDR3 is 13 amino acids. Germline CDR1 reads MNHNY; CDR2 reads SVGAGI (reference sequence). This chain's CDR3 is CASSYGRNYEQYV. The CDR3 coding sequence is TGTGCCAGCAGTTACGGCAGGAACTACGAGCAGTACGTC.

The CDR3 DNA reads TGTGCCAGCAGCTTGCCAGGGTTAGAGACCCAGTACTTC. This gives the protein CASSLPGLETQYF. The V gene is TRBV5-4, the J gene TRBJ2-5, with TRBD1 as a possible D gene (5 bases). Germline V gives CDR1 SGHNT, CDR2 YYREEE (reference sequence). Trimming shortened V by 1 base and J by 4 bases, and 8 bases separated the two germline ends. The CDR3 consists of 13 residues. The full variable domain, in which reference TRBV5-4 and TRBJ2-5 provide the parts outside the CDR3, is ETGVTQSPTHLIKTRGQQVTLRCSSQSGHNTVSWYQQALGQGPQFIFQYYREEENGRGNFPPRFSGLQFPNYSSELNVNALELDDSALYLCASSLPGLETQYFGPGTRLLVL.

In this sample, this clone turned up once. The chain links TRBV21-1 to TRBJ2-7; TRBD2 is the table's D call, not checked against the DNA. TRBV21-1 is classified as a pseudogene. The CDR3 has 16 amino acids. DNA of the CDR3: TGTGCCAGCATTACATCCGGGGGGGGCGTCCCCTACGAGCAGTACTTC. The encoded protein is CASITSGGGVPYEQYF.

V gene TRBV20-1 combines with J gene TRBJ2-7; D not resolved. Germline V gives CDR1 DFQATT, CDR2 SNEGSKA (reference sequence). The V end was cut by 6 bases, the J end by 6 bases, with 12 bases between. The CDR3 is 11 residues long. The CDR3 DNA is TGCAGTGCCAGCGAGAAGCGCGAGCAGTACTTC. It codes for CSASEKREQYF.

CDR3 in amino acids: CASTPEATVSYNEQFF. CDR3 DNA: TGTGCCAGCACCCCCGAGGCCACAGTCTCCTACAATGAGCAGTTCTTC. The gene calls are TRBV7-2 and TRBJ2-1; D not certain. V lost 7 bases and J 0 bases, leaving 16 bases between the germline ends. There are 16 residues in the CDR3. Looked up from germline, CDR1 is SGHTA and CDR2 is FQGNSA.

This sequence joins TRBV19 and TRBJ1-6; TRBD1 matches 8 bases. The V gene's germline CDR1 is LNHDA and CDR2 SQIVND (reference sequence). This CDR3 region has 15 residues. V lost 3 bases and J lost 8; bases outside the gene matches: 6. The CDR3, as DNA: TGTGCCAGTAGTATGACAGGGGAAAAGGATTCACCCCTCCACTTT. Translating gives CASSMTGEKDSPLHF.

The chain is built from TRBV15 and TRBJ2-3; 14 bases fit TRBD2. The trim removed 5 bases at V and 1 base at J, leaving 8 bases unmatched. CDR1 is LNHNV and CDR2 is YYDKDF in the germline V gene (reference sequence). The CDR3 runs to 18 residues. The CDR3 DNA reads TGTGCCACCAGCCCAGGGACTAGCGGGGGAGGCGGCACAGATACGCAGTATTTT. It translates to CATSPGTSGGGGTDTQYF.

This clone showed up just a few times. This chain links TRBV14 with TRBJ1-1; no reliable D call. The germline CDR1 and CDR2 sequences are SGHDN and FVKESK. Trimming shortened V by 0 bases and J by 3 bases, and 2 bases separated the two germline ends. This CDR3 has 12 residues. This CDR3 reads CASSQDHTEAFF. In DNA form, the CDR3 reads TGTGCCAGCAGCCAAGACCACACTGAAGCTTTCTTT.

This clone was recorded once. The gene calls are TRBV27 and TRBJ1-1; 7 bases map to TRBD1. Germline assignment: CDR1 MNHEY and CDR2 SMNVEV (reference sequence). CDR3 length: 13 amino acids. Unmatched junction bases numbered 5, after V lost 6 bases and J lost 4 bases. The CDR3 protein is CASRGDRVTEAFF. CDR3 bases: TGTGCCAGCAGGGGAGACAGGGTCACTGAAGCTTTCTTT.

The V gene is TRBV14, the J gene TRBJ2-1; D might be TRBD2 (6 bases). The CDR3 runs 15 residues. The V end lost 4 bases, the J end lost 7 bases, and 17 bases lay between the germline ends. Germline assignment: CDR1 SGHDN and CDR2 FVKESK. CDR3 sequence reads: CASSLRLVPGNEQFF. The CDR3 DNA is TGTGCCAGCAGCCTAAGACTAGTCCCCGGGAATGAGCAGTTCTTC.

This chain links TRBV5-1 with TRBJ2-5, with D possibly TRBD1 on 6 matching bases. This CDR3 contains 13 residues. V lost 5 bases and J 4 bases, leaving 12 bases between the germline ends. CDR1 is SGHRS and CDR2 is YFSETQ in the germline V gene. The CDR3, as DNA: TGCGCCAGCAGGACGCAGGGGACAGAGACCCAGTACTTC. Translating it yields CASRTQGTETQYF.

This sequence joins TRBV10-3 and TRBJ2-1; a weak D match, TRBD1 (6 bases). V lost 0 bases, J lost 5 bases, and 11 bases lay in between. In germline, CDR1 is ENHRY, CDR2 SYGVKD. The CDR3 contains 15 residues. CDR3 sequence: CAISESGGQNNEQFF. As DNA, the CDR3 is TGTGCCATCAGTGAGTCAGGGGGTCAAAACAATGAGCAGTTCTTC.

This chain links TRBV5-5 with TRBJ2-7; 10 nucleotides agree with TRBD2. CDR1 is SGHKS, CDR2 YYEKEE, per germline (reference sequence). The CDR3 covers 14 residues. With V trimmed by 4 bases and J by 2 bases, 3 bases remained unmatched. In DNA form, the CDR3 reads TGTGCCAGCAGCCCGGGGACTAGCGCCTACGAGCAGTACTTC. It encodes CASSPGTSAYEQYF.

The rearrangement uses TRBV11-2 and TRBJ2-5; no definite D call. V was shortened by 0 bases and J by 1 base, with 9 bases between the two germline ends. The CDR3 totals 15 residues. The germline CDR1 and CDR2 sequences are SGHAT and FQNNGV. The CDR3 here is CASSLDLRLQETQYF. The CDR3 DNA is TGTGCCAGCAGCTTAGATCTGAGGCTCCAAGAGACCCAGTACTTC.

The V call is TRBV7-9, the J call TRBJ2-1; D is unresolved. V was pared by 3 bases and J by 9 bases, with 9 bases between. The CDR3 is made up of 12 amino acids. The germline gives CDR1 SEHNR, CDR2 FQNEAQ (reference sequence). The DNA for the CDR3 is TGTGCCAGCAGCTTGGGCGTCGGTGAGCAGTTCTTC. Translating it yields CASSLGVGEQFF. Full variable domain (outside the CDR3, taken from reference TRBV7-9 and TRBJ2-1): DTGVSQNPRHKITKRGQNVTFRCDPISEHNRLYWYRQTLGQGPEFLTYFQNEAQLEKSRLLSDRFSAERPKGSFSTLEIQRTEQGDSAMYLCASSLGVGEQFFGPGTRLTVL.

This chain uses TRBV7-2 with TRBJ2-7, with no clear D. The CDR3 is 14 residues long. Trimming pared 5 bases from V and 1 base from J, leaving 12 bases between. Germline CDR1 reads SGHTA; CDR2 reads FQGNSA. CDR3 protein: CASSLSPASYEQYF. The DNA of the CDR3 is TGTGCCAGCAGCCTTTCTCCAGCGTCCTACGAGCAGTACTTC.